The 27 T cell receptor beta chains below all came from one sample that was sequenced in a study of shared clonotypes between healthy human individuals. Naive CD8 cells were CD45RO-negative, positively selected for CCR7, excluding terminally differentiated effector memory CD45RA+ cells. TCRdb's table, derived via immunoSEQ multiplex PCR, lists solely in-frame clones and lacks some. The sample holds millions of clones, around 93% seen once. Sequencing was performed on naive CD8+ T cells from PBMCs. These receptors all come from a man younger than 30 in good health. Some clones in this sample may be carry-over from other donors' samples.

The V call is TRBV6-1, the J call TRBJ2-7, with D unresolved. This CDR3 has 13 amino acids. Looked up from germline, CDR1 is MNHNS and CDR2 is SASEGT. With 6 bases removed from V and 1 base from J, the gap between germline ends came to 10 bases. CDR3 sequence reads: CASRPVPSYEQYF. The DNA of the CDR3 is TGTGCCAGCAGGCCAGTTCCGTCCTACGAGCAGTACTTC.

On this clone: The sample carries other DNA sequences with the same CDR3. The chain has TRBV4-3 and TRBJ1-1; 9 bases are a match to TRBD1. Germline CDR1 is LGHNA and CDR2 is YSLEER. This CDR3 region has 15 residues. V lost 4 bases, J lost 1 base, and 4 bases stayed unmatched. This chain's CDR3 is CASSRLTGGNTEAFF. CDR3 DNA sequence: TGCGCCAGCAGCCGTTTGACAGGGGGGAACACTGAAGCTTTCTTT.

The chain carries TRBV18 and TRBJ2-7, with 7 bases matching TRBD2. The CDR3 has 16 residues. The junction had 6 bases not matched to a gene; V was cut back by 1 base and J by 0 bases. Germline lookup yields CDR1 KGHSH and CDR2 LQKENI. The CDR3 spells CASSPRVGRSSYEQYF. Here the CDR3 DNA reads TGTGCCAGCTCACCACGGGTCGGGAGGAGCTCCTACGAGCAGTACTTC.

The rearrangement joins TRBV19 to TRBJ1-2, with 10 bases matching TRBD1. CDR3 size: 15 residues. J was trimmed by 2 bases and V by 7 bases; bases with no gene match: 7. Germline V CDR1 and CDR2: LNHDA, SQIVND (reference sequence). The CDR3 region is CASKFGTGANYGYTF. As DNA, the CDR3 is TGTGCCAGTAAGTTCGGGACAGGGGCAAACTATGGCTACACCTTC. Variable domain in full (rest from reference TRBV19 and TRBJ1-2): DGGITQSPKYLFRKEGQNVTLSCEQNLNHDAMYWYRQDPGQGLRLIYYSQIVNDFQKGDIAEGYSVSREKKESFPLTVTSAQKNPTAFYLCASKFGTGANYGYTFGSGTRLTVV.

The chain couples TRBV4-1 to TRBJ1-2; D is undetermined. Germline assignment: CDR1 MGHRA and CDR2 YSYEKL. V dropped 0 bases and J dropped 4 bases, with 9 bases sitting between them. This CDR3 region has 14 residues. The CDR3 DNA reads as TGCGCCAGCAGCCAAGATCGGATGGGCTATGGCTACACCTTC. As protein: CASSQDRMGYGYTF.

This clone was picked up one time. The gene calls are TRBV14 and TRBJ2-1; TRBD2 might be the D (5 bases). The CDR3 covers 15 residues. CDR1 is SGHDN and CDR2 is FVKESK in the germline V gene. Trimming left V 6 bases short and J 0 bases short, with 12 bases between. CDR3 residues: CASRRTASSYNEQFF. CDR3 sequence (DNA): TGTGCCAGCAGAAGGACTGCGAGCTCCTACAATGAGCAGTTCTTC. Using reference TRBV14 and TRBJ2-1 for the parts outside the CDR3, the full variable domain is EAGVTQFPSHSVIEKGQTVTLRCDPISGHDNLYWYRRVMGKEIKFLLHFVKESKQDESGMPNNRFLAERTGGTYSTLKVQPAELEDSGVYFCASRRTASSYNEQFFGPGTRLTVL.

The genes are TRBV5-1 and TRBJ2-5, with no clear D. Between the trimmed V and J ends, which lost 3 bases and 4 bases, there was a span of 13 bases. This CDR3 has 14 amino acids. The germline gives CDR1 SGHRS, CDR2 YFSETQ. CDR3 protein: CASSWAVKGETQYF. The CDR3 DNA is TGCGCCAGCAGCTGGGCAGTTAAAGGAGAGACCCAGTACTTC.

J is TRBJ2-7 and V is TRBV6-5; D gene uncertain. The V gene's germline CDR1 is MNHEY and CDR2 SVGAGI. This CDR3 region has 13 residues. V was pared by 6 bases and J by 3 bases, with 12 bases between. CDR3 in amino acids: CASRPSAYYEQYF. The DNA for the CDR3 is TGTGCCAGCAGGCCCAGCGCTTACTACGAGCAGTACTTC.

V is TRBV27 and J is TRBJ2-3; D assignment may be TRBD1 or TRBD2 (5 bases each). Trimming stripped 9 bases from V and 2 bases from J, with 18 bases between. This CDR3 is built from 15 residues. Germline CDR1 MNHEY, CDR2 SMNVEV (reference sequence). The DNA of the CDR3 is TGTGCCAGTTGGGGCAACACGGGGCCCACAGATACGCAGTATTTT. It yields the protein CASWGNTGPTDTQYF.

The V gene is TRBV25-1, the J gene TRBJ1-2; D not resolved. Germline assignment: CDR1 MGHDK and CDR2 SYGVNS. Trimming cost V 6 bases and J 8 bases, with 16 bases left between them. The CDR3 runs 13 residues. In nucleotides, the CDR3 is TGTGCCAGCAGCCCCGCAAGAATCAGGGGCTACACCTTC. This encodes CASSPARIRGYTF.

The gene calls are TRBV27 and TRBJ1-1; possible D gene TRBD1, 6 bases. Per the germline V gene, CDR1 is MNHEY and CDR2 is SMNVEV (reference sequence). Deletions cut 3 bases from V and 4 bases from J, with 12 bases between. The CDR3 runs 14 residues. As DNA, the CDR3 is TGTGCCAGCAGTTTGGTAGGGGGTATCACTGAAGCTTTCTTT. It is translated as CASSLVGGITEAFF.

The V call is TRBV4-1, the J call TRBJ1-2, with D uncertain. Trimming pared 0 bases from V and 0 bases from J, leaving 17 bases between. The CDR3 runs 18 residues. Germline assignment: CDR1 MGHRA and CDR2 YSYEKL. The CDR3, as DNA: TGCGCCAGCAGCCAAGATCATTCGTTAGGTGCCTCTAACTATGGCTACACCTTC. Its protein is CASSQDHSLGASNYGYTF.

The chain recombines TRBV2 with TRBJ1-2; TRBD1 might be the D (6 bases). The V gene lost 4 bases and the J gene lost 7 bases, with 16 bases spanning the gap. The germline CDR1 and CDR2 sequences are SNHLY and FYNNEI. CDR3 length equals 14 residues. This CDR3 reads CASSVGGIAGGYTF. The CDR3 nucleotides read TGTGCCAGCAGTGTAGGGGGAATAGCTGGTGGCTACACCTTC.

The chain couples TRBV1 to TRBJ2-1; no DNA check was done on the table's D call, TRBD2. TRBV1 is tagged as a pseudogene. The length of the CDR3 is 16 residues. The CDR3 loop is CTSSQDPGLGGNEQFF. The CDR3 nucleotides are TGCACCAGCAGCCAAGATCCCGGACTGGGCGGCAATGAGCAGTTCTTC.

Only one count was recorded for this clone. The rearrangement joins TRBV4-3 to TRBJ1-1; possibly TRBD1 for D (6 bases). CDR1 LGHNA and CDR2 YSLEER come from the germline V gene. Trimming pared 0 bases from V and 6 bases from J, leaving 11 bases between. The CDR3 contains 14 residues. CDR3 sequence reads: CASSQESQGSEAFF. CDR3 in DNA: TGCGCCAGCAGCCAAGAGTCACAGGGCTCTGAAGCTTTCTTT.

CDR3 residues: CASSYNRLAGDEQFF. In nucleotides, the CDR3 is TGTGCCAGCAGTTATAATAGACTAGCGGGAGACGAGCAGTTCTTC. The chain carries TRBV6-6 and TRBJ2-1, with 12 bases that match TRBD2. The germline CDR1 and CDR2 sequences are MNHNY and SVGAGI (reference sequence). Trimming took 3 bases from V and 10 from J; bases not matched to a gene: 7. The CDR3 extends over 15 amino acids.

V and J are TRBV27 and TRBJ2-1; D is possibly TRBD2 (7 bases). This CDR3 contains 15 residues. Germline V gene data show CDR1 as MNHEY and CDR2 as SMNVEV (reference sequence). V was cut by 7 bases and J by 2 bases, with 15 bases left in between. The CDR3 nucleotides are TGTGCCAGCACCGGGGGCGGGAGTACCTACAATGAGCAGTTCTTC. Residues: CASTGGGSTYNEQFF.

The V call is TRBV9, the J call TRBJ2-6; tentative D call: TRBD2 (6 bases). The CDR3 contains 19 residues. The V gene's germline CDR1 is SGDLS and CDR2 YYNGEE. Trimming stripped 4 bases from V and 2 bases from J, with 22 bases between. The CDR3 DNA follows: TGTGCCAGCAGCCATTCCCGGGACTTTTATTCCCCTGGGGCCAACGTCCTGACTTTC. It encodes CASSHSRDFYSPGANVLTF.

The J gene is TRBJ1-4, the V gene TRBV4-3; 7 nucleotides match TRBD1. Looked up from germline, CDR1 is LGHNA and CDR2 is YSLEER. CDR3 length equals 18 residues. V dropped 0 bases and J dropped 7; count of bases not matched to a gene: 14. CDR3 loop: CASSQDGTATEASEKLFF. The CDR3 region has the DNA TGCGCCAGCAGCCAAGATGGGACAGCAACAGAGGCTAGTGAAAAACTGTTTTTT.

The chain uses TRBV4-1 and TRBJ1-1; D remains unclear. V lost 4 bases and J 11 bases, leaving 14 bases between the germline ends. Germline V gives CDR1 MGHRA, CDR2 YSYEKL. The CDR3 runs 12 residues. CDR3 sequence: CASSPPGREAFF. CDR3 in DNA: TGCGCCAGCAGCCCCCCGGGGAGGGAGGCTTTCTTT.

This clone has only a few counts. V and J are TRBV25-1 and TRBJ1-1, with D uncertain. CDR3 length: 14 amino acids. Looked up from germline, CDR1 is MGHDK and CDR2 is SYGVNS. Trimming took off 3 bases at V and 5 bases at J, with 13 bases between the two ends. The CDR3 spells CASSERGVGTEAFF. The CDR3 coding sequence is TGTGCCAGCAGTGAGCGGGGAGTGGGGACTGAAGCTTTCTTT. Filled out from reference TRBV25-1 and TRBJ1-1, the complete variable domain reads EADIYQTPRYLVIGTGKKITLECSQTMGHDKMYWYQQDPGMELHLIHYSYGVNSTEKGDLSSESTVSRIRTEHFPLTLESARPSHTSQYLCASSERGVGTEAFFGQGTRLTVV.

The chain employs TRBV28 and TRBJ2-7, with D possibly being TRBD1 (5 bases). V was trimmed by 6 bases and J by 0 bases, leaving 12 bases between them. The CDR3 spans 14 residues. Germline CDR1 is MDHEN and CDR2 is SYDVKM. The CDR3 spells CASRETDNSYEQYF. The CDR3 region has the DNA TGTGCCAGCAGGGAGACAGATAACTCCTACGAGCAGTACTTC.

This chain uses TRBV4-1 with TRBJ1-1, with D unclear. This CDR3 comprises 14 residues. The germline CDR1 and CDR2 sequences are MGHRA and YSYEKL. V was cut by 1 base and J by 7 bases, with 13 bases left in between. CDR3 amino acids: CASSQGQGGREAFF. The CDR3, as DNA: TGCGCCAGCAGCCAAGGGCAAGGAGGGCGTGAAGCTTTCTTT.

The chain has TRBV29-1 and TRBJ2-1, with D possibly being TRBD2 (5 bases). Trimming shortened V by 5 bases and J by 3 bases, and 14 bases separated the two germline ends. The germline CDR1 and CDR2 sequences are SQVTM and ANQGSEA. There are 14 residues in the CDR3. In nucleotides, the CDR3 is TGCAGCGTTCGCCCCGGGGAGTTCTACAATGAGCAGTTCTTC. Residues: CSVRPGEFYNEQFF.

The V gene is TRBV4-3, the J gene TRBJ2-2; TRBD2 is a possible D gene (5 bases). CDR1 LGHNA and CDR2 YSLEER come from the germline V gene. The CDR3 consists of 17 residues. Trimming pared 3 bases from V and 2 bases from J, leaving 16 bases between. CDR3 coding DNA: TGCGCCAGCAGCCACGGTTTCTCTCGGGATAACACCGGGGAGCTGTTTTTT. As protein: CASSHGFSRDNTGELFF.

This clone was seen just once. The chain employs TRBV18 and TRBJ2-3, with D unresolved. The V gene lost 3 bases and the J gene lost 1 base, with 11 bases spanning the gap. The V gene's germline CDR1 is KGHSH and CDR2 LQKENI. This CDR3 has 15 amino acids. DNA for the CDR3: TGTGCCAGCTCACCCAAGGGCTCGGGCACAGATACGCAGTATTTT. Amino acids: CASSPKGSGTDTQYF.

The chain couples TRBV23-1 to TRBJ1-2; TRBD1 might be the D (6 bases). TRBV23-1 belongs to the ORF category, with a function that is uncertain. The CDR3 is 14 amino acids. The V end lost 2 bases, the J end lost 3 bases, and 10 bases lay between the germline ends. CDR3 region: CASSQTRGDYGYTF. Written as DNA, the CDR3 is TGCGCCAGCAGTCAAACAAGGGGGGACTATGGCTACACCTTC.